What follows are 4 T cell receptor beta chains derived from one specimen sequenced in a study of vaccination effects on CD4 cells after COVID-19. Before any sequencing was done, the ViraFEST assay used viral peptide pools to expand antigen-specific CD4+ T cells. When around 10 days of culture had elapsed, CD4+ T cells were isolated. According to the study, vaccine recipients showed no prior SARS-CoV-2 infection and negative nucleocapsid antibodies. Libraries were prepared by immunoSEQ multiplex PCR; TCRdb keeps only in-frame clonotypes and omits some of them. The sample consists of around 63,000 clones, approximately 75% of them appearing once. For these TCRs, the target antigens are not known. The sample in question was CD4+ T cells from PBMCs cultured with HCoV-OC43 spike peptides, obtained before COVID-19 vaccination. Subset noted: HCoV-OC43 spike overlapping peptide pool stimulation. The receptors were gathered from a human donor who received a COVID-19 vaccine.

V is TRBV9 and J is TRBJ1-3; D remains ambiguous. The V end lost 1 base, the J end lost 0 bases, and 5 bases lay between the germline ends. This CDR3 region has 14 residues. From germline, CDR1 is SGDLS and CDR2 YYNGEE. The CDR3 DNA sequence: TGTGCCAGCAGCGTACAAAGCTCTGGAAACACCATATATTTT. This sequence encodes CASSVQSSGNTIYF.

The CDR3: CASSPAGRLRGWPFF. The CDR3, as DNA: TGTGCCAGCAGCCCCGCGGGCAGGTTAAGGGGTTGGCCTTTCTTT. The gene calls are TRBV6-5 and TRBJ1-1, with a possible D match to TRBD1 (5 bases). The CDR3 has 15 amino acids. Looked up from germline, CDR1 is MNHEY and CDR2 is SVGAGI. The V end lost 6 bases, the J end lost 12 bases, and 26 bases lay between the germline ends.

The chain combines TRBV7-3 with TRBJ2-1, with D perhaps matching TRBD2 (5 bases). The CDR3 totals 12 residues. V was pared by 4 bases and J by 10 bases, with 11 bases between. Germline V gene sequence: CDR1 SGHTA, CDR2 FQGTGA. The CDR3 here is CASSSLDSEQFF. The CDR3 DNA follows: TGTGCCAGCAGCTCCCTGGACTCAGAGCAGTTCTTC.

This clone was detected only a few times. The chain's CDR3 is CASSKPGLGIYGYTF. CDR3 DNA: TGTGCCAGCAGTAAGCCGGGACTGGGGATCTATGGCTACACCTTC. V is TRBV6-5 and J is TRBJ1-2, with D possibly matching TRBD1 (5 bases). V was cut by 5 bases and J by 4 bases, with 17 bases left in between. The germline CDR1 and CDR2 sequences are MNHEY and SVGAGI. The CDR3 sequence is 15 residues long.